The T cell receptor beta chain described here comes from a study of post-analysis software for immune sequencing data. Study-wide points: Included in a set of about five TRBV segments more frequent in patients than controls were TRBV5-6, TRBV5-1 and TRBV20-1.

The V gene end was trimmed by 8 bases and the J gene end by 8 bases; junction bases not matched to a gene: 6. This CDR3 has 14 amino acids. Sequencing libraries made from TCR beta cDNA carried unique molecular identifiers. TCRdb ran MiXCR on the PCR reads and lists one entry per CDR3 protein. The sample carries about 800,000 distinct CDR3 sequences, roughly 27% recorded once. On this clonotype itself: Its antigen is as yet unknown.

The chain uses TRBV12-3 or TRBV12-4 and TRBJ2-3; 14 bases match TRBD2. This TCR derives from a girl aged 10 to 17 with multiple sclerosis. Sequencing was performed on blood. For the CDR3, the DNA is TGTGCCAGCGGGGGGGGACTAGCGGGAGTTACGCAGTATTTT. It translates to CASGGGLAGVTQYF.